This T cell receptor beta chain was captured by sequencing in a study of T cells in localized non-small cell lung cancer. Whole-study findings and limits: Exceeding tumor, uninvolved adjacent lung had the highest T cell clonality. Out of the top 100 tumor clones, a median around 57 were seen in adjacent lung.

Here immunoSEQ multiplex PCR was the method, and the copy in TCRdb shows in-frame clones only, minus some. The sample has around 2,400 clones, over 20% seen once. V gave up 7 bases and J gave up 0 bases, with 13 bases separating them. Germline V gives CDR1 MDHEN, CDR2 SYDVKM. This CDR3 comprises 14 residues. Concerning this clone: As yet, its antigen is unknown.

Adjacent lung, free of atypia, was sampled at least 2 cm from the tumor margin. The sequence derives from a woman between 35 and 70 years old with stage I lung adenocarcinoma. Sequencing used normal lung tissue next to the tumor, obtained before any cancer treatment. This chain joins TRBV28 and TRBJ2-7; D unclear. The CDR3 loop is CASMGSHSSYEQYF. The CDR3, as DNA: TGTGCCAGCATGGGCAGCCACAGCTCCTACGAGCAGTACTTC.